Listed below are T cell receptor beta chains from one sample, sequenced in a study of T-cell reconstitution after alpha-beta-depleted transplantation in children. MiXCR, run by TCRdb on the PCR reads, gives a single entry per CDR3 protein. The repertoire holds about 190,000 distinct CDR3 sequences, with approximately 6.6% as singletons. The input for sequencing was PBMCs from the stem cell graft donor, taken from the stem cell graft. These TCRs come from a human donor who donated a stem cell graft to a child with Wiskott-Aldrich syndrome. CDR3s leave out the opening cysteine and the closing phenylalanine or tryptophan. The order of the fields is CDR3 length, J gene, V gene, CDR3 protein.

>14|TRBJ1-2|TRBV12-3/TRBV12-4
ASSLRLDSPITGYT
>11|TRBJ2-3|TRBV29-1
SVDLAATDTQY
>11|TRBJ1-1|TRBV29-1
SVDPTGNTEAF
>14|TRBJ2-2|TRBV6-5
ASSLKGASNTGELF
>10|TRBJ2-3|TRBV30
AWSVGVDTQY
>13|TRBJ2-2|TRBV18
ASSVGTANTGELF
>13|TRBJ1-5|TRBV20-1
SARVKGLLNQPQH
>12|TRBJ1-4|TRBV2
ASSEEYSNEKLF
>16|TRBJ1-6|TRBV12-3/TRBV12-4
ASSLGRDRSSYNSPLH
>10|TRBJ1-5|TRBV28
ASSFGRATQH
>13|TRBJ1-5|TRBV25-1
ASSELGNSNQPQH
>13|TRBJ2-1|TRBV27
ASSLRLAEYNEQF
>12|TRBJ1-5|TRBV10-2
ASSLGSGNQPQH
>11|TRBJ1-1|TRBV7-9
ASTLTGDTEAF
>11|TRBJ2-4|TRBV7-9
ASSSLAGLNPY
>13|TRBJ2-3|TRBV15
ATSSKREITDTQY
>10|TRBJ2-1|TRBV24-1
ATSDLRDEQF
>13|TRBJ2-3|TRBV5-1
ASSSLAGLVDTQY
>12|TRBJ1-1|TRBV20-1
SAPLREAGTEAF
>12|TRBJ2-7|TRBV4-2
ASSVGPGSYEQY
>14|TRBJ1-1|TRBV4-3
ASSPKVVGANTEAF
>13|TRBJ2-1|TRBV20-1
SARDRTGISNEQF
>10|TRBJ2-2|TRBV20-1
SARDRGGELF
>11|TRBJ2-5|TRBV11-3
ASSHKQRETQY
>10|TRBJ1-2|TRBV6-6
ASSPRADSYT
>9|TRBJ2-1|TRBV20-1
SASQPNEQF
>13|TRBJ2-7|TRBV12-3/TRBV12-4
ASSPTGLATYEQY
>13|TRBJ1-1|TRBV5-1
ASSLGDRRNTEAF
>10|TRBJ2-1|TRBV6-2/TRBV6-3
AITSGNHEQF
>15|TRBJ2-4|TRBV12-3/TRBV12-4
ASSPGTSGTTKNIQY
>13|TRBJ1-6|TRBV10-3
AIKGSRQIYSPLH
>12|TRBJ2-4|TRBV6-5
ASTTRRGEDIQY
>14|TRBJ2-3|TRBV5-1
ASSLGPAASADTQY
>12|TRBJ1-1|TRBV6-5
ASNPQGRNTEAF
>14|TRBJ1-5|TRBV24-1
ATQMTGDPGNQPQH
>12|TRBJ2-3|TRBV5-1
ASSLSQGPDTQY
>12|TRBJ1-1|TRBV12-3/TRBV12-4
ASSLRTVNTEAF
>14|TRBJ2-1|TRBV6-5
ASVDPSGGAGNEQF
>9|TRBJ2-5|TRBV29-1
SVMVGETQY
>12|TRBJ2-1|TRBV20-1
SARDRTGKGEQF
>14|TRBJ2-1|TRBV27
ASSRLAGGKYNEQF
>10|TRBJ2-7|TRBV7-9
ASSGLSYEQY
>11|TRBJ2-5|TRBV20-1
SAVGTPQETQY
>13|TRBJ1-5|TRBV12-3/TRBV12-4
ASRSTGDPNQPQH
>13|TRBJ2-1|TRBV9
ASSVSGRLSDEQF
>12|TRBJ1-2|TRBV7-8
ASSDTRGLGGYT
>11|TRBJ2-7|TRBV20-1
SARGTGSYEQY
>12|TRBJ2-1|TRBV10-3
AISEKPSYNEQF
>13|TRBJ2-3|TRBV5-1
ASSSSGVLADTQY
>13|TRBJ2-7|TRBV25-1
ASSEPRVWGYEQY